In its sample, the clone carrying this T cell receptor beta chain was seen a few times. Its matching antigen is unknown. This CDR3 comprises 11 residues. The V gene lost 5 bases and the J gene lost 9 bases, with 9 bases spanning the gap. Germline CDR1 and CDR2: SEHNR and FQNEAQ (reference sequence). The investigators reverse transcribed all of the isolated RNA, so they sequenced expressed TCRB transcripts. Clones were read by immunoSEQ multiplex PCR, and TCRdb kept only the in-frame ones, dropping some. This table has tens of thousands of clones, around 52% appearing once. One heparinised blood draw, averaging approximately 120 mL, came from each donor. Sorted CD4+ subsets: naive, central memory, regulatory, stem cell-like memory (CD45RO/CCR7/CD25/CD127/CD95/CD27 panel). The data are from a study of beta chain features in type 1 diabetes. Study findings and constraints: The study left unresolved whether HLA type influences TCRB rearrangement. TCRB repertoires of naive, central memory and Treg cells appeared more similar among patients than among healthy donors.

This sequence was found in a woman younger than 30 in good health. The genes are TRBV7-9 and TRBJ2-3, with D perhaps matching TRBD2 (6 bases). The sequenced sample was Tregs from blood. The CDR3 protein is CASSNGRTQYF. As DNA, the CDR3 is TGTGCCAGCAGCAATGGGAGGACGCAGTATTTT.